A single sample is the source of the 22 T cell receptor beta chains below, sequenced in a study of brain metastases from non-small cell lung cancer. The table came from immunoSEQ multiplex PCR; TCRdb's copy has only in-frame clones and leaves some out. The sample carries approximately 4,900 clones, 60% to 85% recorded once. Sequenced: primary lung tumor tissue. The receptors were sampled from a donor aged 40 or over with non-small cell lung cancer.

This sequence joins TRBV6-6 and TRBJ2-2; D unresolved. Germline-derived CDR1 and CDR2 are MNHNY and SVGAGI (reference sequence). This CDR3 is 13 amino acids long. V was pared by 6 bases and J by 2 bases, with 7 bases between. Written as DNA, the CDR3 is TGTGCCAGCAGGTGGAGTAACACCGGGGAGCTGTTTTTT. Translated, it gives CASRWSNTGELFF.

Note on this clone: This could be a read error, since a much larger clone is one nucleotide away. The genes are TRBV6-5 and TRBJ2-7, with D possibly TRBD2 on 6 matching bases. The CDR3 runs to 14 residues. Germline CDR1 MNHEY, CDR2 SVGAGI. V lost 7 bases to trimming and J lost 1 base, with 14 bases between them. In DNA form, the CDR3 reads TGTGCCAGCAATCGACTAGGTCGGTCCTACGAGCAGTACTTC. Its protein is CASNRLGRSYEQYF.

The V gene is TRBV4-3, the J gene TRBJ1-3; D unresolved. V was pared by 0 bases and J by 4 bases, with 4 bases between. The germline V gene encodes CDR1 LGHNA and CDR2 YSLEER. This CDR3 contains 13 residues. CDR3 DNA: TGCGCCAGCAGCCAAGAGGGGGGAAACACCATATATTTT. Amino acids: CASSQEGGNTIYF.

The chain employs TRBV5-1 and TRBJ2-2, with TRBD1 matching over 12 bases. Germline V CDR1 and CDR2: SGHRS, YFSETQ. The CDR3 is 15 amino acids. With V trimmed by 3 bases and J by 5 bases, 2 bases remained unmatched. The CDR3: CASSWGQGATGELFF. DNA for the CDR3: TGCGCCAGCAGCTGGGGACAGGGGGCGACCGGGGAGCTGTTTTTT.

The chain uses TRBV15 and TRBJ2-5; D is perhaps TRBD1 (5 bases). V lost 0 bases and J 5 bases, leaving 10 bases between the germline ends. Germline V gene data show CDR1 as LNHNV and CDR2 as YYDKDF (reference sequence). The CDR3 has 14 amino acids. CDR3 DNA: TGTGCCACCAGCAGAGATCAGGGTTGGGAGACCCAGTACTTC. This codes for CATSRDQGWETQYF. The variable domain in full, completed from reference TRBV15 and TRBJ2-5, reads DAMVIQNPRYQVTQFGKPVTLSCSQTLNHNVMYWYQQKSSQAPKLLFHYYDKDFNNEADTPDNFQSRRPNTSFCFLDIRSPGLGDTAMYLCATSRDQGWETQYFGPGTRLLVL.

The chain carries TRBV18 and TRBJ2-5; no reliable D call. The CDR3 spans 12 residues. V lost 2 bases and J 2 bases, leaving 3 bases between the germline ends. Germline lookup yields CDR1 KGHSH and CDR2 LQKENI. The CDR3 nucleotides are TGTGCCAGCTCACCAGGACAAGAGACCCAGTACTTC. Residues: CASSPGQETQYF.

This clone has just one count. The chain joins TRBV6-1 to TRBJ1-2; no firm D call. V was clipped by 1 base and J by 4 bases, with 4 bases between them. Looked up from germline, CDR1 is MNHNS and CDR2 is SASEGT. The length of the CDR3 is 12 residues. CDR3 region: CASSEVVYGYTF. The CDR3 nucleotides read TGTGCCAGCAGTGAAGTCGTCTATGGCTACACCTTC.

This chain uses TRBV12-5 with TRBJ1-5, with TRBD1 matching over 7 bases. Germline values: CDR1 LGHNT, CDR2 FRNRAP. This CDR3 region has 16 residues. The V segment lost 5 bases and the J segment 2 bases; nucleotides outside the gene matches: 9. The CDR3 DNA sequence: TGTGCTAGTGGTCTCCGAACAGGGGCGGGCAATCAGCCCCAGCATTTT. Translation gives CASGLRTGAGNQPQHF.

As for this clone: The junction departs from germline at one end; a sequencing error may be responsible. The rearrangement joins TRBV6-4 to TRBJ1-3, with TRBD1 matching 10 bases. CDR3 length: 14 amino acids. Germline V lookup: CDR1 MRHNA, CDR2 SNTAGT. This chain's CDR3 is CASTRTGGGNIIYF. The DNA for the CDR3 is TGTGCCAGCACCCGGACAGGGGGAGGAAACATCATATATTTT.

V gene TRBV24-1 combines with J gene TRBJ1-5; D not resolved. Germline CDR1 and CDR2: KGHDR and SFDVKD. The CDR3 runs to 11 residues. Deletions cut 7 bases from V and 4 bases from J, with 4 bases between. CDR3 bases: TGTGCCACCAGCTTAAATCAGCCCCAGCATTTT. As protein: CATSLNQPQHF.

V is TRBV24-1 and J is TRBJ2-2, with TRBD1 identical over 9 bases. The CDR3 sequence is 16 residues long. Per germline, CDR1 KGHDR and CDR2 SFDVKD. V lost 7 bases to trimming and J lost 5 bases; unmatched junction nucleotides: 10. CDR3 sequence (DNA): TGTGCCACCAGCGCCCCCTTCGGGACAGGGACCGGGGAGCTGTTTTTT. Its translation: CATSAPFGTGTGELFF.

The J gene is TRBJ1-3, the V gene TRBV5-6; no reliable D call. The CDR3 runs to 16 residues. Germline loops: CDR1 SGHDT, CDR2 YYEEEE. V lost 1 base, J lost 1 base, and 12 bases lay in between. CDR3 in DNA: TGTGCCAGCAGCTTGTTCCCAGGTCGGTCTGGAAACACCATATATTTT. Its protein is CASSLFPGRSGNTIYF.

The chain links TRBV4-2 to TRBJ1-1, with D possibly being TRBD1 (5 bases). The CDR3 runs to 17 residues. The germline V gene has CDR1 LGHNA and CDR2 YNFKEQ. As DNA, the CDR3 is TGTGTTAGCAGCCAAGGGGATTTGAGCAGTACTCGAACTGAAGCTTTCTTT. It translates to CVSSQGDLSSTRTEAFF.

The gene calls are TRBV12-1 and TRBJ1-1; the table's D call, TRBD1, was not checked against the DNA. TRBV12-1 is described as a pseudogene. There are 16 residues in the CDR3. CDR3 loop: CASSFGPGRKGGWAFF. The CDR3 DNA reads as TGTGCCAGCAGCTTTGGACCGGGACGTAAAGGGGGATGGGCTTTCTTT.

The rearrangement joins TRBV25-1 to TRBJ2-6; D is unclear. Germline assignment: CDR1 MGHDK and CDR2 SYGVNS. Between the trimmed V and J ends, which lost 7 bases and 2 bases, there was a span of 18 bases. This CDR3 region has 17 residues. CDR3 sequence (DNA): TGTGCCAGCATCCCACCCGAGAGGCGGACTGGGGCCAACGTCCTGACTTTC. Residues: CASIPPERRTGANVLTF.

J is TRBJ2-1 and V is TRBV24-1; TRBD2 aligns across 7 bases. This CDR3 contains 16 residues. Losses at the gene ends were 4 bases for V and 3 bases for J; bases not matched to a gene: 8. The germline gives CDR1 KGHDR, CDR2 SFDVKD. In DNA, the CDR3 is TGTGCCACCAGTGACGAAAGCGGGGACCTCTACAATGAGCAGTTCTTC. This codes for CATSDESGDLYNEQFF.

The genes are TRBV9 and TRBJ2-1; 8 bases are shared with TRBD2. Germline-derived CDR1 and CDR2 are SGDLS and YYNGEE. CDR3 length equals 17 residues. J gave up 3 bases and V 3 bases, and 11 bases lay outside the gene matches. CDR3 in amino acids: CASSGRLAFHDYNEQFF. CDR3 bases: TGTGCCAGCAGCGGCAGACTAGCGTTTCACGACTACAATGAGCAGTTCTTC.

CDR3 sequence: CASSEGINYGYTF. The DNA for the CDR3 is TGTGCCAGCAGTGAGGGGATTAACTATGGCTACACCTTC. The chain uses TRBV6-1 and TRBJ1-2; D is unresolved. V gave up 3 bases and J gave up 1 base, with 6 bases separating them. CDR3 length equals 13 residues. In germline, CDR1 is MNHNS, CDR2 SASEGT.

The chain carries TRBV10-3 and TRBJ2-2, with D possibly TRBD1 on 6 matching bases. CDR1 is ENHRY and CDR2 is SYGVKD in the germline V gene. V dropped 2 bases and J dropped 4 bases, with 11 bases sitting between them. CDR3 size: 15 residues. CDR3 amino acids: CAISERGSPTGELFF. The CDR3 DNA follows: TGTGCCATCAGTGAGAGGGGGAGTCCCACCGGGGAGCTGTTTTTT.

The rearrangement uses TRBV11-2 and TRBJ2-2; 9 nucleotides agree with TRBD2. CDR1 is SGHAT and CDR2 is FQNNGV in the germline V gene. The CDR3 spans 15 residues. Trimming at V came to 4 bases and at J to 6 bases, leaving 6 bases not matched to a gene. CDR3 protein: CASSSRGGAAGELFF. The CDR3 DNA reads TGTGCCAGCAGCTCGCGCGGGGGGGCGGCCGGGGAGCTGTTTTTT. The full variable domain, its missing parts supplied by reference TRBV11-2 and TRBJ2-2, is EAGVAQSPRYKIIEKRQSVAFWCNPISGHATLYWYQQILGQGPKLLIQFQNNGVVDDSQLPKDRFSAERLKGVDSTLKIQPAKLEDSAVYLCASSSRGGAAGELFFGEGSRLTVL.

J is TRBJ1-5 and V is TRBV7-2, with TRBD1 as a possible D gene (6 bases). Trimming pared 4 bases from V and 1 base from J, leaving 8 bases between. There are 14 residues in the CDR3. Germline-derived CDR1 and CDR2 are SGHTA and FQGNSA. This CDR3 reads CASSSQGSNQPQHF. The CDR3, as DNA: TGTGCCAGCAGCTCACAGGGAAGCAATCAGCCCCAGCATTTT.

The gene calls are TRBV5-1 and TRBJ2-5, with a tentative D call TRBD1 (6 bases). The CDR3 has 15 amino acids. Germline CDR1 and CDR2: SGHRS and YFSETQ. The V end was cut by 5 bases, the J end by 2 bases, with 16 bases between. The CDR3 DNA is TGCGCCAGCAGAATTCAGGGGCAGCTTCAAGAGACCCAGTACTTC. Its translation is CASRIQGQLQETQYF.